This TCR beta chain was recovered during a study of T cell responses to AZD1222 COVID-19 vaccine (dated by TCRdb to the early 2020s). Looking at the study overall: TCR sequencing covered more than 230 trial participants: 200 to 220 given two doses of AZD1222 and 26 given two doses of MenACWY control vaccine. Trial participants were enrolled into age subgroups of 18-55, 56-69 and 70-plus years, which contained approximately 150, 28 and 58 TCR-sequenced participants, respectively.

The CDR3 regions of human TCRbeta chains were analyzed by immunosequencing. The original pipeline was this. Repertoire TCRs were checked for matches against a reference library of SARS-CoV-2-specific TCRs that had been generated using the MIRA antigen-specificity platform. Breadth was defined as the fraction of unique TCRs that were SARS-CoV-2-associated. Depth was defined as the fraction of total T cells that were SARS-CoV-2-associated. Using the MIRA data, each spike-specific TCR was assigned both to the spike region to which the TCR was reactive and to a CD4 or CD8 class. Log10-transformed breadth and depth values were compared by one-way ANOVA with Sidak's multiple comparisons tests. TCRdb carries this immuneACCESS record with in-frame sequences only. Its versions omit some clonotypes, under half of them owing to an unresolved V gene in the studies checked, with the rest unexplained. The V and J calls and clone size come from that table; D and trimming were worked out from the DNA. This sample has about 140,000 clones in its table, and approximately 93% of those were observed once. Roughly 12% of the sample lies in the top ten.

Sequences SGHTA (CDR1) and FQGTGA (CDR2) are obtained from the germline V gene. Germline trimming: 5 bases from V, 4 bases from J; junction bases outside gene matches: 11. The CDR3 spans 17 residues, from the cysteine through the phenylalanine. Just CDR3 DNA is preserved here, 51 bases in frame from base 1. About this clone itself: The clone's antigen remains unknown. No much larger clone is present one base from it, and per-base qualities are unavailable.

The intended sense of this specimen's time point label: sample from adult after SARS-CoV-2 infection, after symptom onset. Two convalescent COVID-19 patients, sampled after symptom onset from adults with prior SARS-CoV-2 infection, were also TCR-sequenced for comparison. What the research found in general, with its limitations: A significant rise in spike-specific TCR breadth and depth was observed after two AZD1222 doses relative to day 0 and relative to MenACWY recipients. Reportedly, close to half of the unique spike-specific TCRs recognized epitopes lying outside the regions that are mutated in the B.1.351 and B.1.1.7 variants. Conclusions about previously exposed vaccinees are limited because only five to seven AZD1222 recipients were SARS-CoV-2 seropositive at baseline. Most participants were white British and females outnumbered males, and the authors suggested that clonal diversity may have been underestimated. Because no day 14 peak-response samples were available, repertoires were characterized only after the peak T cell response. In the small 56-69-year group, the increase in depth fell short of significance, most likely because of low power. The vaccine-associated CD4 TCRs covered the entire spike protein, and the dominant responses fell in regions 160-218 and 743-854.

This sample comprised peripheral blood, obtained after recovery from COVID-19. The sequence joins TRBV7-3 to TRBJ2-2, with 9 middle bases fitting TRBD2. This receptor was obtained from an adult who had recovered from COVID-19. The CDR3 corresponds to CASSPIIMTSGTGELFF. Read as DNA, the sequence is TGTGCCAGCAGCCCAATTATTATGACTAGCGGCACCGGGGAGCTGTTTTTT.